This T cell receptor beta chain was sequenced for a study of control samples from healthy donors and cancer patients. Between the trimmed V and J ends, which lost 3 bases and 4 bases, there was a span of 9 bases. The CDR3 runs to 13 residues. Produced via immunoSEQ multiplex PCR; TCRdb's table is partial and in-frame only. This repertoire shows 150,000 or so clones, 80% to 95% found once; its top ten account for 4.5% to 7%. The chain employs TRBV12-3 or TRBV12-4 and TRBJ1-2; no definite D call. Sequenced sample: blood. This TCR came from a man in his late teens or twenties in good health. CDR3 loop: CASSFEWSYGYTF. CDR3 coding DNA: TGTGCCAGCAGTTTTGAATGGAGCTATGGCTACACCTTC.